This TCR beta chain stems from a study of T cell responses to AZD1222 COVID-19 vaccine. Study at large: Second-dose timings of about 4 or about 12 weeks were pooled. Findings and caveats of the study: The reported proportion of spike-specific TCRs targeting unmutated variant regions was nearly half. Donors skewed white British and female; clonal diversity was possibly underestimated. Breadth and depth of Spike-specific TCRs rose after two AZD1222 doses.

The V gene lost 3 bases and the J gene lost 4 bases, with 6 bases spanning the gap. CDR3 size: 13 residues. Germline V gene sequence: CDR1 LNHDA, CDR2 SQIVND (reference sequence). As regards this clone: Its specificity is not known.

Clones were read by immunoSEQ multiplex PCR, and TCRdb kept only the in-frame ones, dropping some. The sample lists fewer than 200,000 clones, over 80% occurring once. The chain carries TRBV19 and TRBJ1-4; no firm D call. This specimen was peripheral blood, taken on day 0 of AZD1222 vaccination. The receptor comes from an adult in good health. The CDR3 protein is CASSIYLNEKLFF. CDR3 nucleotides: TGTGCCAGTAGTATCTATCTTAATGAAAAACTGTTTTTT.